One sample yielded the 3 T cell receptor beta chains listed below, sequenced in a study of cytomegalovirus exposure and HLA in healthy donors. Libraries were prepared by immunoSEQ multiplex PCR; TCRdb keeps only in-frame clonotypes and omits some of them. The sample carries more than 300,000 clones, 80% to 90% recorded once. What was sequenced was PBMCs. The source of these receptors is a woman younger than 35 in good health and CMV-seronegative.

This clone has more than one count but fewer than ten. CDR3 sequence reads: CASRTTGLAKPNSYEQYF. The CDR3 DNA is TGTGCCAGCAGGACGACCGGACTAGCCAAGCCCAACTCCTACGAGCAGTACTTC. The rearrangement joins TRBV28 to TRBJ2-7; the match to TRBD2 covers 8 bases. With V trimmed by 6 bases and J by 0 bases, 16 bases remained unmatched. Germline V gene lookup returns CDR1 MDHEN and CDR2 SYDVKM. The length of the CDR3 is 18 residues.

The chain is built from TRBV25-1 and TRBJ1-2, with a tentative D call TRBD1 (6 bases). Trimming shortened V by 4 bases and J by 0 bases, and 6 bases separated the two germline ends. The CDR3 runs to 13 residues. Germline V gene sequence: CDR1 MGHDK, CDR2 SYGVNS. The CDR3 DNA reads TGTGCCAGCAGTGGGACAGCTAACTATGGCTACACCTTC. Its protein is CASSGTANYGYTF.

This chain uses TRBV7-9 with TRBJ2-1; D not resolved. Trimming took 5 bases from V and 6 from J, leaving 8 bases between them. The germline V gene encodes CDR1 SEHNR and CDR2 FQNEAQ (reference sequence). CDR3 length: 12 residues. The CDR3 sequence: CASSNPVNEQFF. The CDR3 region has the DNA TGTGCCAGCAGCAACCCGGTCAATGAGCAGTTCTTC.